This passage covers 21 T cell receptor beta chains from one sample sequenced in a study of T-cell reconstitution after alpha-beta-depleted transplantation in children. The library targeted TCRbeta and was prepared with unique molecular identifiers. TCRdb used MiXCR to reprocess the PCR reads, holding one entry per CDR3 protein. Of 250,000 to 350,000 distinct CDR3 sequences listed, around 25% are singletons. The sequences come from PBMCs, mostly from graft donor cells, collected 180 days after TCRalphabeta/CD19-depleted stem cell transplant. Every receptor here comes from a male patient aged 10 to 17 who had a stem cell transplant for acute lymphoblastic leukemia, so the T cells may come from the graft donor.

Only a few counts were recorded for this clonotype. V and J are TRBV5-1 and TRBJ2-7; TRBD1 or TRBD2 may be the D gene (5 bases each). Germline values: CDR1 SGHRS, CDR2 YFSETQ. The V gene lost 1 base and the J gene lost 5 bases, with 10 bases spanning the gap. CDR3 size: 13 residues. CDR3 protein: CASSLTGTHEQYF. The CDR3 nucleotides read TGCGCCAGCAGCTTGACCGGGACCCACGAGCAGTACTTC.

The chain links TRBV12-3 or TRBV12-4 to TRBJ2-5; 8 nucleotides agree with TRBD1. After removal of 8 bases from V and 1 base from J, the junction contained 9 bases not matched to a gene. There are 15 residues in the CDR3. The CDR3 reads CASPTGTGVQETQYF. For the CDR3, the DNA is TGTGCCAGCCCGACCGGGACAGGAGTCCAAGAGACCCAGTACTTC.

Notes on this clonotype: Sequence at one end of the junction differs from germline and may be a read error. The chain uses TRBV27 and TRBJ2-1; D is perhaps TRBD1 (5 bases). Germline CDR1 MNHEY, CDR2 SMNVEV (reference sequence). The CDR3 is 15 amino acids. As DNA, the CDR3 is TGTGCCAGCAGTTTAGCTTGGACATCCTACAATGAGCATTTCTTC. Amino acid sequence: CASSLAWTSYNEHFF.

This clonotype was picked up a small number of times. V usage is TRBV29-1 and J usage is TRBJ2-4, with 7 bases aligning to TRBD1. Germline CDR1 and CDR2: SQVTM and ANQGSEA. This CDR3 is 12 amino acids long. V dropped 6 bases and J dropped 6; count of bases not matched to a gene: 5. The CDR3 is CSVGDSVNIQYF. DNA for the CDR3: TGCAGCGTGGGGGACAGTGTAAACATTCAGTACTTC.

CDR3: CATSDSTLATRTGELFF. The CDR3 DNA is TGTGCCACCAGTGATTCTACCCTGGCGACAAGGACCGGGGAGCTGTTTTTT. The V gene is TRBV24-1, the J gene TRBJ2-2; D remains ambiguous. Germline V gene data show CDR1 as KGHDR and CDR2 as SFDVKD. The V end lost 2 bases, the J end lost 5 bases, and 17 bases lay between the germline ends. The CDR3 has 17 residues.

This clonotype was counted between two and nine times. The rearrangement joins TRBV27 to TRBJ2-4; tentatively, D is TRBD1 (6 bases). Germline V lookup: CDR1 MNHEY, CDR2 SMNVEV (reference sequence). V shed 2 bases and J shed 4 bases, with 6 bases lying between them. The CDR3 extends over 13 amino acids. CDR3 sequence: CASSLQGKNIQYF. The CDR3 DNA reads as TGTGCCAGCAGTTTACAGGGGAAAAACATTCAGTACTTC.

CDR3 sequence reads: CASSINERNEQFF. Written as DNA, the CDR3 is TGCGCCAGCAGCATAAACGAACGCAATGAGCAGTTCTTC. V is TRBV5-1 and J is TRBJ2-1; no firm D call. The CDR3 consists of 13 residues. In germline, CDR1 is SGHRS, CDR2 YFSETQ. Trimming removed 4 bases from V and 6 bases from J, with 11 bases in between.

This clonotype showed up just a few times. The J gene is TRBJ2-1, the V gene TRBV7-3, with 8 bases aligning to TRBD2. Germline V gives CDR1 SGHTA, CDR2 FQGTGA. The CDR3 totals 15 residues. The V gene end was trimmed by 1 base and the J gene end by 4 bases; junction bases not matched to a gene: 3. The CDR3 DNA follows: TGTGCCAGCAGCTTAATTGCTAGCGGGTACAATGAGCAGTTCTTC. Translated: CASSLIASGYNEQFF. Supplemented by reference TRBV7-3 and TRBJ2-1, the full variable domain reads GAGVSQTPSNKVTEKGKYVELRCDPISGHTALYWYRQSLGQGPEFLIYFQGTGAADDSGLPNDRFFAVRPEGSVSTLKIQRTERGDSAVYLCASSLIASGYNEQFFGPGTRLTVL.

This clonotype was recorded a few times. The rearrangement links TRBV3-1 to TRBJ2-2, with D unclear. This CDR3 comprises 15 residues. Germline lookup yields CDR1 LGHDT and CDR2 YNNKEL (reference sequence). V shed 0 bases and J shed 6 bases, with 11 bases lying between them. The CDR3, as DNA: TGTGCCAGCAGCCAAGAGGCGGTACTCTCCGGGGAGCTGTTTTTT. Its translation is CASSQEAVLSGELFF.

This clonotype was seen a handful of times. This chain connects TRBV10-3 to TRBJ2-7, with D possibly matching TRBD1 (6 bases). The ends were cut back, 2 bases at V and 4 bases at J, with 21 bases in the middle. Germline assignment: CDR1 ENHRY and CDR2 SYGVKD. The CDR3 is made up of 17 amino acids. CDR3 sequence reads: CAISEGDGQPPGYEQYF. In nucleotides, the CDR3 is TGTGCCATCAGTGAGGGAGATGGACAGCCTCCGGGGTACGAGCAGTACTTC.

This clonotype occurred a few times. The rearrangement links TRBV7-6 to TRBJ2-7; no clear D. CDR1 is SGHVS and CDR2 is FNYEAQ in the germline V gene. Trimming took 0 bases from V and 5 from J, leaving 11 bases between them. The CDR3 contains 14 residues. For the CDR3, the DNA is TGTGCCAGCAGCTTAGCGCAGGTAGTAGACGAGCAGTACTTC. This gives the protein CASSLAQVVDEQYF.

The V gene is TRBV6-5, the J gene TRBJ1-3, with a possible D match to TRBD1 (5 bases). V lost 0 bases and J 0 bases, leaving 9 bases between the germline ends. The CDR3 runs to 16 residues. Germline loops: CDR1 MNHEY, CDR2 SVGAGI. The CDR3 sequence is CASSYSARVSGNTIYF. Written as DNA, the CDR3 is TGTGCCAGCAGTTACTCTGCCAGGGTCTCTGGAAACACCATATATTTT.

The chain employs TRBV7-6 and TRBJ2-7; D is possibly TRBD2 (6 bases). The V and J ends lost 2 bases and 3 bases respectively, with 14 bases between them. Germline loops: CDR1 SGHVS, CDR2 FNYEAQ. This CDR3 comprises 15 residues. The CDR3 DNA is TGTGCCAGCAGCTTAACCACGGACTACATCTACGAGCAGTACTTC. It is translated as CASSLTTDYIYEQYF.

A few counts support this clonotype. The chain couples TRBV20-1 to TRBJ1-1; 7 bases are shared with TRBD1. Germline CDR1 reads DFQATT; CDR2 reads SNEGSKA (reference sequence). V lost 6 bases, J lost 0 bases, and 4 bases stayed unmatched. The CDR3 sequence is 13 residues long. As DNA, the CDR3 is TGCAGTGCGGAGACAGGGTTGAACACTGAAGCTTTCTTT. Translating gives CSAETGLNTEAFF.

This clonotype was detected a few times. The chain links TRBV11-2 to TRBJ2-7, with D perhaps matching TRBD2 (6 bases). The V end lost 5 bases, the J end lost 2 bases, and 13 bases lay between the germline ends. The V gene's germline CDR1 is SGHAT and CDR2 FQNNGV. The CDR3 loop spans 14 amino acids. The DNA of the CDR3 is TGTGCCAGCAGCCTAATGACTAGGGCCTACGAGCAGTACTTC. Translation: CASSLMTRAYEQYF.

Notes on this clonotype: The missing conserved phenylalanine or tryptophan at the end of this CDR3 makes a read error likely. V is TRBV15 and J is TRBJ2-4; either TRBD1 or TRBD2 may fit D (6 bases each). The CDR3 sequence is 15 residues long. The germline V gene encodes CDR1 LNHNV and CDR2 YYDKDF (reference sequence). V was shortened by 0 bases and J by 10 bases, with 16 bases between the two germline ends. For the CDR3, the DNA is TGTGCCACCAGCAGAGATGCGGGACACAAAGTGATTCAGTACTTA. Translating gives CATSRDAGHKVIQYL.

This clonotype was picked up a small number of times. As DNA, the CDR3 is TGTGCCAGCAGACCTCGCATCCCCCGTGCATACGAGCAGTACTTC. It is translated as CASRPRIPRAYEQYF. The chain couples TRBV9 to TRBJ2-7; no clear D gene. V shed 5 bases and J shed 4 bases, with 19 bases lying between them. The germline V gene has CDR1 SGDLS and CDR2 YYNGEE. The CDR3 is made up of 15 amino acids.

V gene TRBV4-1 combines with J gene TRBJ2-1; 7 bases line up with TRBD2. J lost 10 bases, V lost 1 base, and 1 base had no gene match. The CDR3 contains 12 residues. CDR1 MGHRA and CDR2 YSYEKL come from the germline V gene. In DNA form, the CDR3 reads TGCGCCAGCAGCCAAGTCGGGGGGGAGCAGTTCTTC. Its protein is CASSQVGGEQFF.

This clonotype was detected a few times. J is TRBJ2-7 and V is TRBV7-8; no reliable D call. Germline V CDR1 and CDR2: SGHVS, FQNEAQ. The CDR3 contains 13 residues. V was clipped by 0 bases and J by 6 bases, with 9 bases between them. CDR3 sequence: CASSLAAAREQYF. CDR3 sequence (DNA): TGTGCCAGCAGCTTAGCGGCAGCCCGCGAGCAGTACTTC.

This clonotype was observed a few times. The rearrangement uses TRBV5-1 and TRBJ2-1, with 10 bases that match TRBD2. Germline V gene lookup returns CDR1 SGHRS and CDR2 YFSETQ. This CDR3 spans 15 amino acids. V trimming: 0 bases; J trimming: 10 bases; junction bases outside the gene matches: 7. The CDR3 nucleotides read TGCGCCAGCAGCTTGGTTACTAGCGGGACGGGCGAGCAGTTCTTC. Encoded protein: CASSLVTSGTGEQFF.

A few counts support this clonotype. The chain combines TRBV20-1 with TRBJ1-5, with a possible D match to TRBD1 (5 bases). The length of the CDR3 is 13 residues. V lost 5 bases, J lost 6 bases, and 14 bases lay in between. Germline V gene lookup returns CDR1 DFQATT and CDR2 SNEGSKA (reference sequence). In nucleotides, the CDR3 is TGCAGTGCTTTCAGCGGGGCCATTCAGCCCCAGCATTTT. Translation: CSAFSGAIQPQHF.